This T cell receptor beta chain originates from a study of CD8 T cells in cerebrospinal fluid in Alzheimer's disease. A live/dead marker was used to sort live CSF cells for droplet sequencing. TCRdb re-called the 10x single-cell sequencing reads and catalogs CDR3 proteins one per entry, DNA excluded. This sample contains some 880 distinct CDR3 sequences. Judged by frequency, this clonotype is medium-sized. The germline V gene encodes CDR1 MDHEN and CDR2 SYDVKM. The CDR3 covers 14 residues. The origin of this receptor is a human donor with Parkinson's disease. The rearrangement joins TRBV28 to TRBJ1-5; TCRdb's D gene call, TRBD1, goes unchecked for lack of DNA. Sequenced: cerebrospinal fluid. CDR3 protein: CASRPGGDWQPQHF.